This T cell receptor beta chain emerged from a study of blood T cell repertoires in COVID-19. Sequenced by immunoSEQ multiplex PCR; TCRdb stores in-frame clones only, minus some. The sample lists about 26,000 clones, 80% to 95% occurring once. The germline V gene has CDR1 SGHRS and CDR2 YFSETQ. The CDR3 consists of 16 residues. V dropped 7 bases and J dropped 3 bases, with 19 bases sitting between them. The chain joins TRBV5-1 to TRBJ2-2; tentatively, D is TRBD2 (5 bases). Sequenced: peripheral blood. The receptor was derived from a human donor in a cohort sampled during active COVID-19. DNA for the CDR3: TGCGCCAGCGCTGACGCGAGGGCTGGTGACACCGGGGAGCTGTTTTTT. This sequence encodes CASADARAGDTGELFF.